This T cell receptor (beta chain) was obtained from a study of blood T cell repertoires in COVID-19. Across the study: From the United States, Italy and Spain came samples of acute and convalescent COVID-19. T cells, B-cell-depleted T cells, or PBMCs provided the cDNA or gDNA that served as material.

Per the study methods: Reference gene primer amplification in the assay estimated nucleated cell counts. Some clones are missing from TCRdb's copy, which holds only in-frame ones; the method was immunoSEQ multiplex PCR. Clonal size and the V and J genes are those of that table, whereas D and trimming came from the DNA. The repertoire holds more than 45,000 clones, with 85% to 90% as singletons. This clonotype originated in a middle-aged man with active COVID-19. Sequencing used peripheral blood.

Here the CDR3 reads CSVAGTGAETQYF. The CDR3 DNA reads TGCAGCGTTGCCGGGACAGGTGCAGAGACCCAGTACTTC. This chain joins TRBV29-1 and TRBJ2-5; 8 bases are a match to TRBD1. The CDR3 is made up of 13 amino acids. Germline CDR1 is SQVTM and CDR2 is ANQGSEA. Trimming cost V 4 bases and J 4 bases; bases outside gene matches: 5.